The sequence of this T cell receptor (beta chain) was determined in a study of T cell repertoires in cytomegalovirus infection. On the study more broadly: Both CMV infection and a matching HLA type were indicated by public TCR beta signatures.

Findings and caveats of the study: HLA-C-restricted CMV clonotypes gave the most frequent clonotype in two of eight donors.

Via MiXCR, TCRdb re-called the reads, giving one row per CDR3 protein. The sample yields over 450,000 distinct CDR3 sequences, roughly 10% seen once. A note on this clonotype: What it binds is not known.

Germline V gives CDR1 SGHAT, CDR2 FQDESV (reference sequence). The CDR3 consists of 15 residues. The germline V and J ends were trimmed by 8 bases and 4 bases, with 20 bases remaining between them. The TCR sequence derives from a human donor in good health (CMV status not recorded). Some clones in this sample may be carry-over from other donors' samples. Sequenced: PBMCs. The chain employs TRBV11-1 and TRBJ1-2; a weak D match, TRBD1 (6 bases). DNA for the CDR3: TGTGCCAGCGCCTCGTCGAGGGGGGGCGGCTATGGCTACACCTTC. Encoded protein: CASASSRGGGYGYTF. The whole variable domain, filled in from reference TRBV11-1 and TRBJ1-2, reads EAEVAQSPRYKITEKSQAVAFWCDPISGHATLYWYRQILGQGPELLVQFQDESVVDDSQLPKDRFSAERLKGVDSTLKIQPAELGDSAMYLCASASSRGGGYGYTFGSGTRLTVV.